This T cell receptor (beta chain) was recovered during a study of response to subunit inactivated influenza vaccine. TCRdb independently ran MiXCR on the RT-PCR reads; one entry per CDR3 protein. The sample consists of about 240,000 distinct CDR3 sequences, 10% to 15% of them appearing once. This clonotype was found a few times. Its antigen is unidentified. Germline lookup yields CDR1 SGHRS and CDR2 YFSETQ. The CDR3 covers 15 residues. The germline V and J ends were trimmed by 5 bases and 1 base, with 13 bases remaining between them. Points from the study as a whole: The study's authors posited that every seasonal influenza vaccination enlists few new T cells.

The origin of this receptor is a man aged 50-59 years who received an inactivated influenza vaccine. Sample: non-naive T cells sorted from PBMCs, taken less than 15 days before vaccination. The rearrangement uses TRBV5-1 and TRBJ1-3, with D tentatively TRBD1 (6 bases). The CDR3 is CASRTGRGSGNTIYF. DNA for the CDR3: TGCGCCAGCAGGACAGGCCGAGGGTCTGGAAACACCATATATTTT.